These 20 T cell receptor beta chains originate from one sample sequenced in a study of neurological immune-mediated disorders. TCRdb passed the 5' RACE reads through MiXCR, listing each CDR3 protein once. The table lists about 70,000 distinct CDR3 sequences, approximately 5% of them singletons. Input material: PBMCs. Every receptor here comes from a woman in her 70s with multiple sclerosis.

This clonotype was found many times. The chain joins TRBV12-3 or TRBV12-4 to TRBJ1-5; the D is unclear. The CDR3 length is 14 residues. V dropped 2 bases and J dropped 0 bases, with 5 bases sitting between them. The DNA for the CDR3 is TGTGCCAGCAGTTTACGGGGTAGCAATCAGCCCCAGCATTTT. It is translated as CASSLRGSNQPQHF.

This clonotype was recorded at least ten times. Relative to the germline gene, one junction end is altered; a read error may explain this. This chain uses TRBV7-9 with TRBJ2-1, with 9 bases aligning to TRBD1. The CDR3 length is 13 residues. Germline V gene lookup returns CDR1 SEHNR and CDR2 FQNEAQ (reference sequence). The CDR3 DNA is TGTGCCAGCAGCCATTTCGATTGGGACAGGGCAATCTTC. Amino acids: CASSHFDWDRAIF.

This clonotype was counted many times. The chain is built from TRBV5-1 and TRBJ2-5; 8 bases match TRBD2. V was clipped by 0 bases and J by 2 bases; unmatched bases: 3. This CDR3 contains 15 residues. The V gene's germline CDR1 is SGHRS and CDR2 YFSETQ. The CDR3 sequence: CASSLVAGGQETQYF. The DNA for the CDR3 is TGCGCCAGCAGCTTGGTGGCGGGAGGACAAGAGACCCAGTACTTC.

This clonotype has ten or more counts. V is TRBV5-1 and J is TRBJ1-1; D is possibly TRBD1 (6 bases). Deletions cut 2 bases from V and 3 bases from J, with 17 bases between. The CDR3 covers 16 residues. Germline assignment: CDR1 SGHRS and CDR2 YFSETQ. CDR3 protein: CASSFADRRWDTEAFF. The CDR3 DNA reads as TGCGCCAGCAGCTTCGCCGACAGGCGATGGGACACTGAAGCTTTCTTT.

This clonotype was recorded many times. CDR3 coding DNA: TGTGCCAGCAGGGCGGGGCGGGACATGAACACCGGGGAGCTGTTTTTT. This sequence encodes CASRAGRDMNTGELFF. The gene calls are TRBV7-8 and TRBJ2-2; D tentatively reads TRBD1 or TRBD2 (6 bases each). CDR1 is SGHVS, CDR2 FQNEAQ, per germline. The ends were cut back, 6 bases at V and 1 base at J, with 15 bases in the middle. The CDR3 is 16 amino acids.

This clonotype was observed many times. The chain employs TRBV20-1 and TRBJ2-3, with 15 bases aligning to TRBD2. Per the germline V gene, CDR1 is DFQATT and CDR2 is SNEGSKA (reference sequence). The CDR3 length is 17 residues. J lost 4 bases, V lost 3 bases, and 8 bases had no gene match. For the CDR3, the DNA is TGCAGTGCTAGCTACGGACTAGCGGGAGGGCCCGCAGATACGCAGTATTTT. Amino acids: CSASYGLAGGPADTQYF.

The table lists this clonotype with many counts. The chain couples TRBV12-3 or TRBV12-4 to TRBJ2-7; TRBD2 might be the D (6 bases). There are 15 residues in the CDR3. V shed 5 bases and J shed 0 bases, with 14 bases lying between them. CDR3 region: CASSNGRWLSYEQYF. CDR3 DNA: TGTGCCAGCAGTAACGGGAGATGGCTCTCCTACGAGCAGTACTTC.

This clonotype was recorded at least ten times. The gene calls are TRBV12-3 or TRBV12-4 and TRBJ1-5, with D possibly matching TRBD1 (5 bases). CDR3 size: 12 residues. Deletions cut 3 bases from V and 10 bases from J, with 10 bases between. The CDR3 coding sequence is TGTGCCAGCAGTTTGGTGGGGGAACCCCAGCATTTT. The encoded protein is CASSLVGEPQHF.

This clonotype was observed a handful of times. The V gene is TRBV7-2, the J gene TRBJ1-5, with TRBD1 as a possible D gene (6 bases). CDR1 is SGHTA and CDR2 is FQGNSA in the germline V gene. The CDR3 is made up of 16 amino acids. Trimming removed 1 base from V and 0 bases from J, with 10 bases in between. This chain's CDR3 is CASSLETGYSNQPQHF. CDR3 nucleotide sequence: TGTGCCAGCAGCTTAGAAACAGGGTATAGCAATCAGCCCCAGCATTTT.

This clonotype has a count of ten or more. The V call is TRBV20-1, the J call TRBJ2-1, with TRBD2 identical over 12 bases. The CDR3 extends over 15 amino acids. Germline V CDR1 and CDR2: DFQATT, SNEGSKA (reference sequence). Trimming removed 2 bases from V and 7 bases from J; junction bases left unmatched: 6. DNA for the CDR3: TGCAGTGCTAGAAACCTAGCGGGAGGGCCGAATGAGCAGTTCTTC. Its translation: CSARNLAGGPNEQFF.

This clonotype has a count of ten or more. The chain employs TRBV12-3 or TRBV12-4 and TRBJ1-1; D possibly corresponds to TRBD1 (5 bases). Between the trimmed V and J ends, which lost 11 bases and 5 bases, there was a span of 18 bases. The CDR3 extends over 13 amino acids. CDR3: CAYASSGGTEAFF. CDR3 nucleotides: TGTGCCTACGCTTCGAGCGGGGGAACTGAAGCTTTCTTT.

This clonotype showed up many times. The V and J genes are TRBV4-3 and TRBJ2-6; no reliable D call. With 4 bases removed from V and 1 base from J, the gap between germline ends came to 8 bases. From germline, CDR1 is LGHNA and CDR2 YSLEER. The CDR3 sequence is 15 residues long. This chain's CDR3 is CASSPPGSGANVLTF. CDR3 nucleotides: TGCGCCAGCAGCCCGCCAGGTTCTGGGGCCAACGTCCTGACTTTC.

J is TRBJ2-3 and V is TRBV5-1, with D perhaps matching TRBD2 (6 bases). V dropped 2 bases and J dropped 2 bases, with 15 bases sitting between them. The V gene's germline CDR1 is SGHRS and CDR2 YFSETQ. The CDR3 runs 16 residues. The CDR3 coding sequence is TGCGCCAGCAGCTTAGAACGGACTACTCACACAGATACGCAGTATTTT. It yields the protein CASSLERTTHTDTQYF.

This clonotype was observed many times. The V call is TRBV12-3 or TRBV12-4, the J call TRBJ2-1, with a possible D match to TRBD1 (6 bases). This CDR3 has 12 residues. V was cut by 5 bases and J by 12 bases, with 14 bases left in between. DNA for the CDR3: TGTGCCAGCAGTCCACAACAGGGATTGCAGTTCTTC. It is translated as CASSPQQGLQFF.

This CDR3 reads CASSTLAGEGYNEQFF. The CDR3 nucleotides read TGTGCCAGCAGCACCCTAGCGGGAGAGGGCTACAATGAGCAGTTCTTC. The chain couples TRBV5-6 to TRBJ2-1; 10 nucleotides align to TRBD2. The CDR3 consists of 16 residues. V gave up 4 bases and J gave up 3 bases; unmatched junction bases: 7. Germline CDR1 SGHDT, CDR2 YYEEEE.

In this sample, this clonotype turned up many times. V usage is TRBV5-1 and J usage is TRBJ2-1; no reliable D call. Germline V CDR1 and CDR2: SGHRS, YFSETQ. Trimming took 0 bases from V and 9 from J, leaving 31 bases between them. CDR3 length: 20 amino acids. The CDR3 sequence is CASSLVGMPKTGWPSGEQFF. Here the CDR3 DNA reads TGCGCCAGCAGCTTGGTGGGCATGCCAAAGACCGGGTGGCCTTCGGGTGAGCAGTTCTTC.

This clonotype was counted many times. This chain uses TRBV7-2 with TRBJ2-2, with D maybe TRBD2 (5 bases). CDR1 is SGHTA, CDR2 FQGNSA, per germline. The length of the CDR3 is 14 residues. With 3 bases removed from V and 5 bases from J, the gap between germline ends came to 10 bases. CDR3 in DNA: TGTGCCAGCAGCTTTGCTAGCAGGACCGGGGAGCTGTTTTTT. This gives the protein CASSFASRTGELFF.

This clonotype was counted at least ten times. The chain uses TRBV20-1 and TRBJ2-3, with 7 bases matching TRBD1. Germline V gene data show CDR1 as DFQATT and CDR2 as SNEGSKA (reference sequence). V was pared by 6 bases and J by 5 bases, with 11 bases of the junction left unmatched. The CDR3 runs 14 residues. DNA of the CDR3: TGCAGTGCCCTGACAGGGAAGGTAGTAGATACGCAGTATTTT. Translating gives CSALTGKVVDTQYF.

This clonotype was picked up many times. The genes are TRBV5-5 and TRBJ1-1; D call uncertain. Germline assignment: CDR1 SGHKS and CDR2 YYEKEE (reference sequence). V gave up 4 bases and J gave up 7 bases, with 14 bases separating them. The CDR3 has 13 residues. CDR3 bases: TGTGCCAGCAGCCCCCAGTTGCTCGGTGAAGCTTTCTTT. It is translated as CASSPQLLGEAFF.

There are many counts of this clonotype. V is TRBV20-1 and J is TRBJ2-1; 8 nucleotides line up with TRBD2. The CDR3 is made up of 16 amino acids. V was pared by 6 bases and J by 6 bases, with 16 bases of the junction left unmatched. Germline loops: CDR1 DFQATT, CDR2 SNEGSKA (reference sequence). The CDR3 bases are TGCAGTGCCCTAGCGGGCTTCACCTCAAGGACCAATGAGCAGTTCTTC. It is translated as CSALAGFTSRTNEQFF.